Presented here are 19 T cell receptor beta chains from one specimen sequenced in a study of T-cell reconstitution after alpha-beta-depleted transplantation in children (dated by TCRdb to about 2016). This specimen's treatment or condition label, per the study, means: allogeneic hematopoietic cell transplantation with graft depleted of TCRalphabeta T cells and CD19 B cells. The protocol used for the library was PCR. The instrument given in TCRdb is Illumina HiSeq 2500. To normalize quantification of the TCRbeta repertoire, the TCR libraries were built with molecular barcoding that relied on unique molecular identifiers. The raw public data were reprocessed by TCRdb itself: fastp quality trimming at Q25, MiXCR clonotype calling, in-frame beta chains only. Here each entry gathers all rows of one CDR3 protein and keeps the most common genes and DNA. The sample table holds 900,000 or so distinct CDR3 sequences, of which under 20% were seen once. Clones ranked in the top ten supply roughly 5% of the sample.

Sequences were derived from PBMCs, mostly from graft donor cells, sampled 360 days after TCRalphabeta/CD19-depleted stem cell transplant. The receptors were sampled from a male patient between 5 and 17 years old who had a stem cell transplant for acute lymphoblastic leukemia, so the T cells may come from the graft donor.

V usage is TRBV7-9 and J usage is TRBJ2-2, with D possibly being TRBD1 or TRBD2 (5 bases each). V lost 7 bases, J lost 7 bases, and 16 bases lay in between. Germline CDR1 and CDR2: SEHNR and FQNEAQ (reference sequence). This CDR3 region has 14 residues. The CDR3 spells CASIQSGGHGELFF. CDR3 sequence (DNA): TGTGCCAGCATCCAGTCTGGGGGTCACGGGGAGCTGTTTTTT.

The chain recombines TRBV7-2 with TRBJ1-5; 9 bases are a match to TRBD1. CDR3 length: 15 amino acids. V dropped 7 bases and J dropped 0; count of bases not matched to a gene: 4. Germline lookup yields CDR1 SGHTA and CDR2 FQGNSA. The CDR3 loop is CASNRQGDSNQPQHF. DNA for the CDR3: TGTGCCAGCAACCGACAGGGGGATAGCAATCAGCCCCAGCATTTT.

The V and J genes are TRBV5-1 and TRBJ2-3, with D unresolved. CDR3 size: 14 residues. Per germline, CDR1 SGHRS and CDR2 YFSETQ. V was cut by 4 bases and J by 4 bases, with 13 bases left in between. The CDR3 spells CASSPDLVADTQYF. Written as DNA, the CDR3 is TGCGCCAGCAGCCCTGACTTGGTTGCAGATACGCAGTATTTT.

The rearrangement joins TRBV4-1 to TRBJ1-2; D unclear. The CDR3 contains 14 residues. With 0 bases removed from V and 4 bases from J, the gap between germline ends came to 9 bases. Germline V CDR1 and CDR2: MGHRA, YSYEKL. The CDR3 sequence is CASSQDSQLYGYTF. In DNA form, the CDR3 reads TGCGCCAGCAGCCAAGATTCACAACTCTATGGCTACACCTTC.

V usage is TRBV5-1 and J usage is TRBJ1-1, with 10 bases aligning to TRBD1. This CDR3 is 14 amino acids long. V lost 8 bases to trimming and J lost 4 bases; unmatched junction nucleotides: 8. Germline CDR1 SGHRS, CDR2 YFSETQ. CDR3 in amino acids: CASLPGQGSTEAFF. The CDR3 DNA sequence: TGCGCCAGTCTTCCGGGACAGGGGAGCACTGAAGCTTTCTTT.

In this sample, this clonotype turned up a few times. This chain links TRBV24-1 with TRBJ2-2; D gene uncertain. CDR1 is KGHDR and CDR2 is SFDVKD in the germline V gene. The CDR3 extends over 14 amino acids. V was trimmed by 2 bases and J by 4 bases, leaving 7 bases between them. The CDR3 reads CATSDSSGTGELFF. The CDR3 DNA reads as TGTGCCACCAGTGATTCCTCAGGCACCGGGGAGCTGTTTTTT.

This clonotype was detected only a few times. This chain uses TRBV2 with TRBJ2-3, with 11 nucleotides matching TRBD2. The CDR3 extends over 16 amino acids. Unmatched junction bases numbered 11, after V lost 8 bases and J lost 4 bases. CDR1 and CDR2 from the germline V gene are SNHLY and FYNNEI. The CDR3 sequence is CASSTTSGRRADTQYF. The DNA for the CDR3 is TGTGCCAGCTCTACTACTAGCGGGAGAAGGGCAGATACGCAGTATTTT.

This chain links TRBV20-1 with TRBJ2-7; TRBD2 matches at 7 bases. The CDR3 runs 16 residues. Germline trimming cut 2 bases from V and 5 bases from J; bases unmatched to any gene: 15. Germline assignment: CDR1 DFQATT and CDR2 SNEGSKA (reference sequence). The CDR3 sequence is CSARPSTSLFANEQYF. The CDR3 nucleotides read TGCAGTGCTAGACCCTCGACTAGCCTGTTTGCTAACGAGCAGTACTTC.

This clonotype was counted a few times. V usage is TRBV5-1 and J usage is TRBJ2-1; 8 bases fit TRBD1. Germline values: CDR1 SGHRS, CDR2 YFSETQ. V was clipped by 5 bases and J by 6 bases; unmatched bases: 13. The CDR3 has 16 amino acids. The CDR3 sequence is CASRHAPGTGSNEQFF. The CDR3 region has the DNA TGCGCCAGCAGACACGCACCCGGGACAGGCAGCAATGAGCAGTTCTTC.

The chain links TRBV18 to TRBJ2-5, with D hard to call. The germline V and J ends were trimmed by 4 bases and 1 base, with 10 bases remaining between them. The CDR3 sequence is 14 residues long. The germline CDR1 and CDR2 sequences are KGHSH and LQKENI. CDR3 nucleotide sequence: TGTGCCAGCTCACGCGTGGGATTCCAAGAGACCCAGTACTTC. The encoded protein is CASSRVGFQETQYF.

This clonotype was seen a few times. The rearrangement uses TRBV20-1 and TRBJ1-3; the match to TRBD1 covers 7 bases. J lost 3 bases, V lost 6 bases, and 11 bases had no gene match. Germline CDR1 is DFQATT and CDR2 is SNEGSKA (reference sequence). The CDR3 contains 15 residues. The CDR3 nucleotides are TGCAGTGCACCTAGCGACAGGGTAGATGGAAACACCATATATTTT. This translates into CSAPSDRVDGNTIYF.

A few counts support this clonotype. This chain connects TRBV12-3 or TRBV12-4 to TRBJ2-1; 7 bases match TRBD2. J lost 10 bases, V lost 6 bases, and 3 bases had no gene match. The CDR3 runs 11 residues. CDR3 DNA: TGTGCCAGCAGGGGGGAGGGGGAGCAGTTCTTC. This translates into CASRGEGEQFF.

This clonotype has only a few counts. The J gene is TRBJ1-2, the V gene TRBV12-3 or TRBV12-4, with D possibly matching TRBD1 (6 bases). V shed 1 base and J shed 8 bases, with 11 bases lying between them. This CDR3 has 13 amino acids. The CDR3 spells CASSLDRVHGYTF. In DNA form, the CDR3 reads TGTGCCAGCAGTTTAGACAGGGTACACGGCTACACCTTC.

This clonotype appeared a few times. The J gene is TRBJ2-3, the V gene TRBV5-1; 8 nucleotides match TRBD2. Germline V gene lookup returns CDR1 SGHRS and CDR2 YFSETQ. This CDR3 is built from 16 residues. V shed 6 bases and J 1 base; nucleotides not matched to a gene: 10. Here the CDR3 reads CASTSGSLPRTDTQYF. For the CDR3, the DNA is TGCGCCAGCACAAGCGGGAGCCTCCCCCGCACAGATACGCAGTATTTT.

In the case of this clonotype: Compared with germline, one end of the junction differs, possibly owing to a read error. The CDR3 DNA reads TGCAGCGCGGTCGCCTACGAGCAGTATTTC. This translates into CSAVAYEQYF. The chain joins TRBV29-1 to TRBJ2-7; D is uncertain. The length of the CDR3 is 10 residues. The germline gives CDR1 SQVTM, CDR2 ANQGSEA.

This clonotype was counted only a few times. V is TRBV7-3 and J is TRBJ2-7, with 15 bases identical to TRBD2. Germline V gene data show CDR1 as SGHTA and CDR2 as FQGTGA. This CDR3 has 17 residues. After removal of 5 bases from V and 2 bases from J, the junction contained 7 bases not matched to a gene. DNA for the CDR3: TGTGCCAGCAGCCCCTCGGGACTAGCGGGAGGCCCCTACGAGCAGTACTTC. Translated: CASSPSGLAGGPYEQYF.

This clonotype has ten or more counts. The chain employs TRBV15 and TRBJ2-5; the D is unclear. The CDR3 has 13 residues. V lost 1 base to trimming and J lost 5 bases, with 8 bases between them. The germline V gene encodes CDR1 LNHNV and CDR2 YYDKDF (reference sequence). CDR3 nucleotide sequence: TGTGCCACCAGCAGAGCTTACCCCGAGACCCAGTACTTC. Amino acids: CATSRAYPETQYF.

This clonotype has only a few counts. The chain carries TRBV29-1 and TRBJ2-4; D may be TRBD1 (5 bases). The germline V gene encodes CDR1 SQVTM and CDR2 ANQGSEA. The V gene lost 4 bases and the J gene lost 1 base, with 26 bases spanning the gap. The CDR3 has 19 residues. CDR3 nucleotides: TGCAGCGTTGGGGCCAAAGACAGTTTTTCTTCGAGGGCCAAAAACATTCAGTACTTC. It is translated as CSVGAKDSFSSRAKNIQYF. Full variable domain (remainder filled in from reference TRBV29-1 and TRBJ2-4): SAVISQKPSRDICQRGTSLTIQCQVDSQVTMMFWYRQQPGQSLTLIATANQGSEATYESGFVIDKFPISRPNLTFSTLTVSNMSPEDSSIYLCSVGAKDSFSSRAKNIQYFGAGTRLSVL.

This clonotype was observed a few times. The chain couples TRBV19 to TRBJ1-2; a weak D match, TRBD1 (5 bases). The CDR3 contains 15 residues. The germline V and J ends were trimmed by 7 bases and 4 bases, with 19 bases remaining between them. Germline CDR1 and CDR2: LNHDA and SQIVND (reference sequence). The DNA of the CDR3 is TGTGCCAGTATTGACGGACAAGGCCCTCTCTATGGCTACACCTTC. Its protein is CASIDGQGPLYGYTF.